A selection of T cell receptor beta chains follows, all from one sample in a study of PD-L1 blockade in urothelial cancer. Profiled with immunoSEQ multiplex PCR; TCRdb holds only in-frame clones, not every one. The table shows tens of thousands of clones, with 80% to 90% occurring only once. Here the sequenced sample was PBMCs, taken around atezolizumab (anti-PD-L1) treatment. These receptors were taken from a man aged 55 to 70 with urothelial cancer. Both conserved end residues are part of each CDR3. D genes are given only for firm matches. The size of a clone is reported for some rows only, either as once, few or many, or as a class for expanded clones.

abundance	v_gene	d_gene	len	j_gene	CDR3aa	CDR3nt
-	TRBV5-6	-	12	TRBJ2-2	CASSRTGLAPFF	TGTGCCAGCAGCCGGACTGGTCTAGCTCCGTTTTTT
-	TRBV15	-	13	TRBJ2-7	CATRTDLSYEQYF	TGTGCCACCAGGACGGACTTGTCCTACGAGCAGTACTTC
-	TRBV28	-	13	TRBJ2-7	CASSIRGTYEQYF	TGTGCCAGCAGCATTAGGGGGACCTACGAGCAGTACTTC
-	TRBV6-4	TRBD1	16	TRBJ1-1	CASSDSWTGVKTEAFF	TGTGCCAGCAGTGACTCATGGACAGGGGTAAAGACTGAAGCTTTCTTT
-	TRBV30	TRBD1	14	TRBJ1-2	CAWSPTYRGGGYTF	TGTGCCTGGAGTCCCACCTACAGGGGAGGAGGCTACACCTTC
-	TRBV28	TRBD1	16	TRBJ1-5	CASSQRQGVGNQPQHF	TGTGCCAGCAGTCAACGACAGGGGGTGGGCAATCAGCCCCAGCATTTT
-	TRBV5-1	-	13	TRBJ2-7	CASSFLEGYEQYF	TGCGCCAGCAGCTTTTTGGAGGGCTACGAGCAGTACTTC
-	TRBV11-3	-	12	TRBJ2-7	CASSFQGGEQYF	TGTGCCAGCAGCTTCCAGGGGGGCGAGCAGTACTTC
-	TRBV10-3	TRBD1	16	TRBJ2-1	CAISEPGTGEGNEQFF	TGTGCCATCAGTGAGCCCGGGACAGGGGAGGGCAATGAGCAGTTCTTC
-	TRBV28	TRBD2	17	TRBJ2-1	CATVNQVAGGYYNEQFF	TGTGCCACGGTAAACCAAGTAGCGGGAGGCTACTACAATGAGCAGTTCTTC
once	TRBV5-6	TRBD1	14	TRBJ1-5	CASSFRQGQQPQHF	TGTGCCAGCAGCTTTCGACAGGGACAGCAGCCCCAGCATTTT
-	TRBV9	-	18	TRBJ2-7	CASSVGVGRDLRSREQYF	TGTGCCAGCAGCGTAGGAGTAGGGCGGGACCTCCGATCGCGGGAGCAGTACTTC
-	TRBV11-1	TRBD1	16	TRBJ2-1	CASSLNRGELYNEQFF	TGTGCCAGCAGCTTAAACAGGGGGGAACTCTACAATGAGCAGTTCTTC
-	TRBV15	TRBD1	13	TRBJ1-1	CATSRDRGTEAFF	TGTGCCACCAGCAGGGACAGGGGAACTGAAGCTTTCTTT
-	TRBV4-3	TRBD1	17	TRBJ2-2	CASSQDWDSANTGELFF	TGCGCCAGCAGCCAAGATTGGGACAGCGCGAACACCGGGGAGCTGTTTTTT
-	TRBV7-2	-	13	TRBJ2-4	CASSAKQGNIQYF	TGTGCCAGCAGCGCTAAACAGGGAAACATTCAGTACTTC
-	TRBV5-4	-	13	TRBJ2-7	CASRPAGIYEQYF	TGTGCCAGCAGGCCCGCGGGGATTTACGAGCAGTACTTC
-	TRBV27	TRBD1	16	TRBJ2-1	CASTPGDRGPYNEQFF	TGTGCCAGCACCCCCGGGGACAGGGGGCCCTACAATGAGCAGTTCTTC
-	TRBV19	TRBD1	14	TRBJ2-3	CASSDRVMMDTQYF	TGTGCCAGTAGCGACAGGGTCATGATGGATACGCAGTATTTT
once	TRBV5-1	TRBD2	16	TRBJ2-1	CASINQIAGEYNEQFF	TGCGCCAGCATCAACCAGATAGCGGGAGAATACAATGAGCAGTTCTTC
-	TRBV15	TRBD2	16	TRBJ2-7	CATSRDPGLAGGPANF	TGTGCCACCAGCAGAGACCCGGGACTAGCGGGAGGTCCGGCAAACTTC
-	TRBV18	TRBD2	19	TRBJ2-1	CASSTARGGRAGIYNEQFF	TGTGCCAGCTCAACGGCACGCGGCGGGAGGGCCGGGATCTACAATGAGCAGTTCTTC
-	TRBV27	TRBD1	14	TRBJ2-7	CASFTGTAPYEQYF	TGTGCCAGCTTTACCGGGACAGCTCCTTACGAGCAGTACTTC
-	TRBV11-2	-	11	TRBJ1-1	CASSSHTEAFF	TGTGCCAGCAGCTCTCACACTGAAGCTTTCTTT
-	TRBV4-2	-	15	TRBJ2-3	CASSQVELSTDTQYF	TGTGCCAGCAGCCAGGTCGAGCTTAGCACAGATACGCAGTATTTT
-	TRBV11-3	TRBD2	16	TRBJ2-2	CASSRGLAGETGELFF	TGTGCCAGCAGTCGTGGACTAGCGGGAGAGACCGGGGAGCTGTTTTTT
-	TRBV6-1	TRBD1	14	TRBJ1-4	CASSGDRANEKLFF	TGTGCCAGCAGTGGGGACAGGGCTAATGAAAAACTGTTTTTT
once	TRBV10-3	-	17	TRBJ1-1	CAITDDRAINGGTEAFF	TGTGCCATCACCGACGACCGGGCCATCAATGGAGGCACTGAAGCTTTCTTT
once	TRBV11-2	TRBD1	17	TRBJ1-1	CASSSRGQGLRDTEAFF	TGTGCCAGCAGCTCACGGGGACAGGGGTTGAGGGACACTGAAGCTTTCTTT
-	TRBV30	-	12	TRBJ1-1	CAWSPGTLGAFF	TGTGCCTGGAGTCCAGGGACTCTGGGGGCTTTCTTT
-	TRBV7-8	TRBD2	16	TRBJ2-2	CASNPRRAGGTGELFF	TGTGCCAGCAACCCCCGCCGGGCGGGGGGAACCGGGGAGCTGTTTTTT
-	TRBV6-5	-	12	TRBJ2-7	CASQTGTYEQYF	TGTGCCAGCCAGACAGGAACCTACGAGCAGTACTTC
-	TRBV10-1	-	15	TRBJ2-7	CASSAGRDSSYEQYF	TGCGCCAGCAGTGCCGGAAGGGACTCTTCCTACGAGCAGTACTTC
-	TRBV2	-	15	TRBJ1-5	CASSLEGSSGQPQHF	TGTGCCAGCAGTCTAGAGGGTTCCAGTGGACAGCCCCAGCATTTT
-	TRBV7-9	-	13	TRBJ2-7	CASGASTQGEQYF	TGTGCCAGCGGCGCCTCGACCCAGGGGGAGCAGTACTTC
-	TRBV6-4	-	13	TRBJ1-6	CASSETQQGSLHF	TGTGCCAGCAGTGAAACCCAACAGGGATCCCTCCACTTT
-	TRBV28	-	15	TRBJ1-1	CASSLPLAGAAEAFF	TGTGCCAGCAGTTTACCCCTCGCGGGGGCGGCTGAAGCTTTCTTT
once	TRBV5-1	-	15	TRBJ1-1	CASSWSGGRGTEAFF	TGCGCCAGCAGCTGGAGCGGGGGGCGGGGCACTGAAGCTTTCTTT
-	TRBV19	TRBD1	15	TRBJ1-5	CASSMHTGDNQPQHF	TGTGCCAGTAGTATGCATACAGGGGACAATCAGCCCCAGCATTTT
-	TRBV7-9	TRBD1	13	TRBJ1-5	CASHDRVDQPQHF	TGTGCCAGCCACGACAGGGTTGATCAGCCCCAGCATTTT
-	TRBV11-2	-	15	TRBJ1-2	CASSLGLATNYGYTF	TGTGCCAGCAGCTTAGGTTTGGCCACAAACTATGGCTACACCTTC
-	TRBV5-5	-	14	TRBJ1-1	CASSLGGGSTEAFF	TGTGCCAGCAGCTTGGGCGGGGGAAGTACTGAAGCTTTCTTT
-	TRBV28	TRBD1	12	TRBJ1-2	CAILGQGSGYTF	TGTGCCATCCTGGGACAGGGCAGCGGCTACACCTTC
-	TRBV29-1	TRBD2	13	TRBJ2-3	CSVDKLAGDTQYF	TGCAGCGTTGATAAACTAGCGGGGGATACGCAGTATTTT
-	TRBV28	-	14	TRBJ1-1	CASSFLTGNTEAFF	TGTGCCAGCAGTTTTTTGACGGGGAACACTGAAGCTTTCTTT
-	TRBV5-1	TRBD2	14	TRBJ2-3	CASSLGLAVDTQYF	TGCGCCAGCAGCTTGGGACTAGCGGTAGATACGCAGTATTTT
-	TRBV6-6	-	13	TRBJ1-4	CASSRWRAEKLFF	TGTGCCAGCAGTCGGTGGAGAGCCGAAAAACTGTTTTTT
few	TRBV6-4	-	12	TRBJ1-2	CANQDSTYGYTF	TGTGCCAACCAGGACAGTACCTATGGCTACACCTTC